This TCR beta chain was observed in a study of cytomegalovirus exposure and HLA in healthy donors. Study outcomes and limitations: Researchers had no immune exposure information except CMV serostatus available. TCR beta chains numbering roughly 150 were designated cytomegalovirus-associated. Highly shared sequence variants in one cluster were likely a sequencing artifact. Later on, an analysis tied approximately 15,000 TCR beta sequences to HLA alleles at 0.05 false discovery rate.

PCR amplification relied on 60 Vbeta primers (plus 13 Jbeta primers). TCRdb keeps only in-frame clones here, not all; method: immunoSEQ multiplex PCR. This table has some 110,000 clones, around 77% appearing once. The CDR3 is made up of 14 amino acids. Germline V lookup: CDR1 SGHAT, CDR2 FQNNGV. V lost 1 base and J 6 bases, leaving 11 bases between the germline ends. As regards this clone: The target antigen is unknown.

The TCR was taken from a man aged 45-65 years in good health and CMV-seropositive. The chain has TRBV11-2 and TRBJ2-3, with a weak D call TRBD2 (5 bases). The sample was PBMCs. CDR3 protein: CASSLALRGDTQYF. The CDR3 region has the DNA TGTGCCAGCAGCTTAGCACTGCGAGGGGATACGCAGTATTTT.